This T cell receptor (beta chain) is from a study of blood T cell repertoires in COVID-19. V was pared by 0 bases and J by 8 bases, with 7 bases of the junction left unmatched. This CDR3 has 15 residues. From germline, CDR1 is SGHAT and CDR2 FQNNGV. Clones were sequenced by immunoSEQ multiplex PCR, and TCRdb holds only the in-frame ones, with some missing. There are 250,000 or so clones in the sample; approximately 90% occur only once, and 0.85% to 0.95% lies in the top ten. The V call is TRBV11-2, the J call TRBJ1-2, with 9 bases identical to TRBD1. This receptor was obtained from a man in his forties or fifties who had been exposed to COVID-19. Sequencing was carried out using PBMCs or T cells enriched from blood (not recorded which). The CDR3 spells CASSLETGGTGGYTF. CDR3 nucleotides: TGTGCCAGCAGCTTAGAGACAGGGGGGACAGGAGGCTACACCTTC. Combining the CDR3 with reference TRBV11-2 and TRBJ1-2 gives the whole variable domain EAGVAQSPRYKIIEKRQSVAFWCNPISGHATLYWYQQILGQGPKLLIQFQNNGVVDDSQLPKDRFSAERLKGVDSTLKIQPAKLEDSAVYLCASSLETGGTGGYTFGSGTRLTVV.